This is a list of T cell receptor beta chains from one sample in a study of regulatory T cells in long-lasting Graves disease. One entry per CDR3 protein results from TCRdb running MiXCR on the multiplex PCR reads. Of about 220,000 distinct CDR3 sequences listed, about 19% were seen once; the top ten hold 12%. The data also belong to a second study, concerning T cells in Graves' hyperthyroidism and ophthalmopathy.

The sequences come from peripheral blood mononuclear cells (PBMCs), collected at new diagnosis, from a patient treated with antithyroid drugs. The receptors were sampled from a woman aged 25 to 39 with Graves disease. CDR3s include the opening cysteine and the closing phenylalanine or tryptophan.

CDR3aa: CRAIGLGPPPDTQYF
v_gene: TRBV20-1

CDR3aa: CASSVGEGYYGYTF
v_gene: TRBV9

CDR3aa: CATSDRQGGGYEQYF
v_gene: TRBV24-1

CDR3aa: CASSQEKLAGTDEQFF
v_gene: TRBV4-2

CDR3aa: CASSEFGLAEDTQYF
v_gene: TRBV25-1

CDR3aa: CASSPSRAGHYGYTF
v_gene: TRBV7-6

CDR3aa: CASTTPSGGVKAFF
v_gene: TRBV28

CDR3aa: CASGRRGTGDTQYF
v_gene: TRBV11-2

CDR3aa: CASSSVGTGELFF
v_gene: TRBV11-3

CDR3aa: CASSPGGVGQGGGYTF
v_gene: TRBV6-1

CDR3aa: CASSFPGVGLAVDTQYF
v_gene: TRBV7-9

CDR3aa: CSASSGDTQYF
v_gene: TRBV20-1

CDR3aa: CASSPAERAPLHF
v_gene: TRBV19

CDR3aa: CASSDRQGSNYGYTF
v_gene: TRBV9

CDR3aa: CASRVERGSYNEQFF
v_gene: TRBV10-2

CDR3aa: CASTLSLTGEAFF
v_gene: TRBV3-1

CDR3aa: CASSEASGWKGVKEGYTF
v_gene: TRBV6-1

CDR3aa: CASSDFSEAFF
v_gene: TRBV6-1

CDR3aa: CASSQDLGLGEQYF
v_gene: TRBV3-1

CDR3aa: CASEREVIGGELFF
v_gene: TRBV2

CDR3aa: CASSLARQAGGRQETQYF
v_gene: TRBV7-9

CDR3aa: CASSQIEGQGVDTQYF
v_gene: TRBV4-2

CDR3aa: CASSSGVIYEQYF
v_gene: TRBV6-5

CDR3aa: CASSLAAGASFYTF
v_gene: TRBV11-3

CDR3aa: CASSLAPGVVLGYTF
v_gene: TRBV7-9

CDR3aa: CASSGTGPNPFF
v_gene: TRBV11-2

CDR3aa: CASSQNSMGEQYF
v_gene: TRBV7-9

CDR3aa: CSANSVAGVRPDTQYF
v_gene: TRBV20-1

CDR3aa: CASSLLQGMNTEAFF
v_gene: TRBV5-1

CDR3aa: CATKGAVDEKLFF
v_gene: TRBV24-1

CDR3aa: CASSSRNTIYF
v_gene: TRBV7-9

CDR3aa: CARGGGPHNEQFF
v_gene: TRBV7-9

CDR3aa: CAWGLAGGGETQYF
v_gene: TRBV30

CDR3aa: CASRETSRGSYEQYF
v_gene: TRBV6-1

CDR3aa: CAWEGFRNEQYF
v_gene: TRBV30

CDR3aa: CSARDSGTGNQPQHF
v_gene: TRBV20-1

CDR3aa: CASSFAGMNTGELFF
v_gene: TRBV28

CDR3aa: CASSEEMRRPNTEAFF
v_gene: TRBV6-1

CDR3aa: CASSQEGSVGQETQYF
v_gene: TRBV4-1

CDR3aa: CASSPTKTGGWSYNEQFF
v_gene: TRBV11-1

CDR3aa: CASSMTGGDGNTIYF
v_gene: TRBV6-1

CDR3aa: CASSRGLATNTGELFF
v_gene: TRBV2

CDR3aa: CSVEPGQTDTQYF
v_gene: TRBV29-1

CDR3aa: CASSQERRRHSGNTIYF
v_gene: TRBV3-1

CDR3aa: CASSVEQALGTDTQYF
v_gene: TRBV11-2

CDR3aa: CASSLASGGKLFF
v_gene: TRBV12-3/TRBV12-4

CDR3aa: CASSSGLRPTDTQYF
v_gene: TRBV11-2

CDR3aa: CATSPSLAGWTGELFF
v_gene: TRBV24-1

CDR3aa: CASQGTIGQPQHF
v_gene: TRBV30

CDR3aa: CSAKDSNQPQHF
v_gene: TRBV20-1